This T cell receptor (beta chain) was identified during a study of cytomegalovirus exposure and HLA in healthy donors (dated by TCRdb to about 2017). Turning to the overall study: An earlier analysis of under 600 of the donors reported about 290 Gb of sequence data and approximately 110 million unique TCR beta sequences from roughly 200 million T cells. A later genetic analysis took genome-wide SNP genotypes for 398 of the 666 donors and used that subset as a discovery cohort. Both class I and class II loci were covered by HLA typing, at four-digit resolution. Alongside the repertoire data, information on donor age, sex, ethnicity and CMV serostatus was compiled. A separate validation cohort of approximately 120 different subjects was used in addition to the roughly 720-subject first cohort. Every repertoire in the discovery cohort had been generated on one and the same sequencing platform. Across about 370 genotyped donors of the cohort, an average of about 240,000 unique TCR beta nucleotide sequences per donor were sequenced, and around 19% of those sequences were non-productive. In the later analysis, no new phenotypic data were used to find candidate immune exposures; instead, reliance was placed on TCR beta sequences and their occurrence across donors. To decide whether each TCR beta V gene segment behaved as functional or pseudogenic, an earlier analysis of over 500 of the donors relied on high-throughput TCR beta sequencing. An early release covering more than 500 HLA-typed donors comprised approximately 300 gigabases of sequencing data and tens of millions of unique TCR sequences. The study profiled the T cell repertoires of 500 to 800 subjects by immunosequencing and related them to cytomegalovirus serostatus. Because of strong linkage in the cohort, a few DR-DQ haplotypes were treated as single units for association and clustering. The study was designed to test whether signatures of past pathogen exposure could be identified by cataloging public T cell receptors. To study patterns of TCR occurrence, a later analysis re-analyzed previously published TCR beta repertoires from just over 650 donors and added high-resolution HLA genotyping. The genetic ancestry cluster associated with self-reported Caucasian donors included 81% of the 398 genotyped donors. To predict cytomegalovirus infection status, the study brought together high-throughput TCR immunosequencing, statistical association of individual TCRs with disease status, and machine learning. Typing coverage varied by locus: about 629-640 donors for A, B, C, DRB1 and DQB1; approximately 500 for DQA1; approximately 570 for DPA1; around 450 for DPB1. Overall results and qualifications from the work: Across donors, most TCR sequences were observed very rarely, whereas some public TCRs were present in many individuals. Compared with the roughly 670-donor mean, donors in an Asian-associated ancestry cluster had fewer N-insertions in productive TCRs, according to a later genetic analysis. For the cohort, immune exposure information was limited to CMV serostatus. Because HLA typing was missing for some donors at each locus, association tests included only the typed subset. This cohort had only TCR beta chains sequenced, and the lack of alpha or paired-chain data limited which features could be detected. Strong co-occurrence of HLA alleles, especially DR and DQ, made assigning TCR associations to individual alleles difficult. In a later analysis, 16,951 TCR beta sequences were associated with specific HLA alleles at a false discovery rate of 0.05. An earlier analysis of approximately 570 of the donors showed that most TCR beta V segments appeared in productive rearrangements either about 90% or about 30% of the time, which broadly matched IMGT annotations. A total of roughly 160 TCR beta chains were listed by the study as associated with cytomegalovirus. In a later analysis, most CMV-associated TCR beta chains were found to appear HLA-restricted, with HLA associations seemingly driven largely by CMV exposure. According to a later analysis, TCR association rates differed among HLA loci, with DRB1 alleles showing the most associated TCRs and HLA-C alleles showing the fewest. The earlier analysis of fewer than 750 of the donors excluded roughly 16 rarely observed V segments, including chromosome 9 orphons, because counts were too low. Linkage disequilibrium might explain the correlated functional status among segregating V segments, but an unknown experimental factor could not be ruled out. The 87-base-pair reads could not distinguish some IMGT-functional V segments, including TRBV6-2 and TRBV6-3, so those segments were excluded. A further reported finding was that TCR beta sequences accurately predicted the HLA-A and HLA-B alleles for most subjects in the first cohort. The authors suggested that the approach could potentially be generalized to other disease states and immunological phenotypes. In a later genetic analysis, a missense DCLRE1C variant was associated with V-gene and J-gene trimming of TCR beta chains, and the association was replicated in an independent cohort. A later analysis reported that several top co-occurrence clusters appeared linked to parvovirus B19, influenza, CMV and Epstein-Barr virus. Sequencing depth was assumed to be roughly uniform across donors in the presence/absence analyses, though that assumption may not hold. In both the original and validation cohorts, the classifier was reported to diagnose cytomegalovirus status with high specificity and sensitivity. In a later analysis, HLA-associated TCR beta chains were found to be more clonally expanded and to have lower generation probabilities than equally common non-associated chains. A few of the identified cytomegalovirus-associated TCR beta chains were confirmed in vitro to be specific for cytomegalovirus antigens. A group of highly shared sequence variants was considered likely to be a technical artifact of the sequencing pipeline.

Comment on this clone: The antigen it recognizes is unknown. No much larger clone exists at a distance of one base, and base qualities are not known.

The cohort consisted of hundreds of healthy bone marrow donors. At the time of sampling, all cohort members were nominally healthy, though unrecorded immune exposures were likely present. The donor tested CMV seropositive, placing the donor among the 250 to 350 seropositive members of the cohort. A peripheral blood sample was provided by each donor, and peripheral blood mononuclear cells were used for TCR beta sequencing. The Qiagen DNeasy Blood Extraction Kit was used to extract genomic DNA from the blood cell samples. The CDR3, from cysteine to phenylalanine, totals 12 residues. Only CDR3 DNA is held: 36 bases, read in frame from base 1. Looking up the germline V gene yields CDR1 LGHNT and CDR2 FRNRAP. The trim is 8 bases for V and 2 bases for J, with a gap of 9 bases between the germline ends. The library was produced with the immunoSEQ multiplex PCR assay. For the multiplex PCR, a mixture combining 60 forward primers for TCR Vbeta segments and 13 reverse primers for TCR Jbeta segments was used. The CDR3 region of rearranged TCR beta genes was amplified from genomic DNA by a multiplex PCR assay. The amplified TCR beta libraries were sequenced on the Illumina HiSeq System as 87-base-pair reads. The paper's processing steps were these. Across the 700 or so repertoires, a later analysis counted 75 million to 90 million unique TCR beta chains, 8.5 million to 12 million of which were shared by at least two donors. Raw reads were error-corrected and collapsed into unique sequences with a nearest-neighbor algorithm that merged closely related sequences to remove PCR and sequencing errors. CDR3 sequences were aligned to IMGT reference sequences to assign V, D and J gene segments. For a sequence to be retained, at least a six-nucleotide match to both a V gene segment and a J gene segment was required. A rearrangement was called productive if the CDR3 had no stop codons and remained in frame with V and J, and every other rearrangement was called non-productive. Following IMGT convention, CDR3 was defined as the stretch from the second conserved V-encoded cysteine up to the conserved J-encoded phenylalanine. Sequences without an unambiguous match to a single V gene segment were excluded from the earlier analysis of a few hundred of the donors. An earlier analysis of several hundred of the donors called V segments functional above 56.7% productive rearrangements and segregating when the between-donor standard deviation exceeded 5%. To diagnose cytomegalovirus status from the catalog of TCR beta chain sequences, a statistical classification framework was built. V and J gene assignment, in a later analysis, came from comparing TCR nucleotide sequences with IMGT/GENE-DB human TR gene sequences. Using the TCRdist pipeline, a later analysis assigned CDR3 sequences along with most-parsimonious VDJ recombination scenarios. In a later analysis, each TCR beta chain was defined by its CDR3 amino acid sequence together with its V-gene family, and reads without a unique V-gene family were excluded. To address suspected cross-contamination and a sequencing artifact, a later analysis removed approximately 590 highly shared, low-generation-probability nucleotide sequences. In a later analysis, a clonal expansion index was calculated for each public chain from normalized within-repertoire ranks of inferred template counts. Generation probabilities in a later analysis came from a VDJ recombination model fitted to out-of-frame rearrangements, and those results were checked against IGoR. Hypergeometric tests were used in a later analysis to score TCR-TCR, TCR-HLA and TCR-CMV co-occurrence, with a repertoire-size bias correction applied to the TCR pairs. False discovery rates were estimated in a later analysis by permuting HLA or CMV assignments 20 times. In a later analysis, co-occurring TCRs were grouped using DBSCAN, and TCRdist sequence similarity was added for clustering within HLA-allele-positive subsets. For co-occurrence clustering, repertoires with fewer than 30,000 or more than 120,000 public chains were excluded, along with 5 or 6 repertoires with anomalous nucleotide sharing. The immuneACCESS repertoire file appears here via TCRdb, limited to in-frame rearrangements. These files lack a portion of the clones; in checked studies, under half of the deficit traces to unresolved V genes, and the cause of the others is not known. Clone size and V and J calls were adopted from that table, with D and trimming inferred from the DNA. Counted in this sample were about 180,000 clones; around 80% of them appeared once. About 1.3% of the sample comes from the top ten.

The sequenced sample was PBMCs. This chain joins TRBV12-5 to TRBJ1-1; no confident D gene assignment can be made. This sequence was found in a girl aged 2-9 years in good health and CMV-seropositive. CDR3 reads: CASCGENTEAFF. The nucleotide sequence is TGTGCTAGTTGTGGAGAAAACACTGAAGCTTTCTTT.